This T cell receptor beta chain was identified in a study of blood T cell repertoires in COVID-19. The overall study: Material from acute and convalescent COVID-19 was sourced from the United States, Italy and Spain. T cells, B-cell-depleted T cells, or PBMCs provided the cDNA or gDNA that served as material.

In the source study's methods: Cell counts per sample came from amplifying reference gene primers. Assay used: immunoSEQ multiplex PCR; TCRdb lists only in-frame clones, some missing. V, J and clone size are taken as reported in that table, and D and trimming were inferred from the DNA itself. The sample contains about 200,000 clones, less than 85% of which appear only once. V lost 6 bases, J lost 0 bases, and 11 bases lay in between. The CDR3 is 14 amino acids. Looked up from germline, CDR1 is SQVTM and CDR2 is ANQGSEA. The rearrangement links TRBV29-1 to TRBJ2-2; D might be TRBD1 (5 bases). The material sequenced was peripheral blood. This TCR was sampled from a woman between 70 and 85 years old with acute or convalescent COVID-19. CDR3 nucleotide sequence: TGCAGCGTAAGACAGCTAGCGAACACCGGGGAGCTGTTTTTT. It codes for CSVRQLANTGELFF.